This T cell receptor beta chain is from a study of blood T cell repertoires in COVID-19. Study context: The cDNA or gDNA used as material had been derived from T cells, B-cell-depleted T cells, or PBMCs.

One Seattle source followed patients from active infection through their disease course. Authors' methods: From reference gene primer amplification, estimates of nucleated cell counts were derived. The repertoire was sequenced with immunoSEQ multiplex PCR; TCRdb's copy has only in-frame clones and lacks some. V, J and clone size reflect that table, while D and trimming were determined from the DNA. Of more than 150,000 clones listed, around nine tenths are singletons. The specimen sequenced was peripheral blood. The sequence was obtained from a man in his 60s with COVID-19, enrolled during active disease.

The CDR3 reads CASSQDPSGDYYEQYF. DNA of the CDR3: TGTGCCAGCAGCCAAGATCCCAGCGGGGATTACTACGAGCAGTACTTC. The V gene is TRBV4-2, the J gene TRBJ2-7, with 7 bases that match TRBD2. The CDR3 has 16 residues. Germline CDR1 is LGHNA and CDR2 is YNFKEQ. With V trimmed by 0 bases and J by 3 bases, 8 bases remained unmatched.